This T cell receptor beta chain was identified during a study of metastatic and nonmetastatic thyroid tumors. This CDR3 is built from 15 residues. V lost 10 bases to trimming and J lost 2 bases, with 20 bases between them. Germline CDR1 LNHDA, CDR2 SQIVND (reference sequence). TCRdb re-called clones via MiXCR from the PCR reads. The sample shows fewer than 15,000 clones, about a quarter of them seen only once. This clone was observed a handful of times. There were no patients who had received any treatment before thyroid surgery. The V call is TRBV19, the J call TRBJ1-2; D remains unclear. The sequenced material came from blood. The clonotype originates from a female donor with papillary thyroid cancer or a benign thyroid nodule (not recorded which). Some clones in this sample may be carry-over from other donors' samples. CDR3 nucleotide sequence: TGTGCCAATATTATTGGGAGGGATTTCAACTATGGCTACACCTTC. Protein product: CANIIGRDFNYGYTF.